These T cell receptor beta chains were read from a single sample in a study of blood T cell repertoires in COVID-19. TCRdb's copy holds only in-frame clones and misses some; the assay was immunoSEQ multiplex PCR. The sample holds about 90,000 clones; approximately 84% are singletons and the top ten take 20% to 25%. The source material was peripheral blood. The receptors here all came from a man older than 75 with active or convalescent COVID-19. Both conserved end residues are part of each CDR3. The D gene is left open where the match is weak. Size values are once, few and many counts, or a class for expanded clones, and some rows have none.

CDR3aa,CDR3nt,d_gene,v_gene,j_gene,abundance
CASSMGTGGTNEQFF,TGTGCCAGTAGTATGGGGACAGGGGGCACGAATGAGCAGTTCTTC,TRBD1,TRBV19,TRBJ2-1,.
CASSGVAGASTDTQYF,TGTGCCAGCAGCGGGGTAGCGGGGGCCAGCACAGATACGCAGTATTTT,TRBD2,TRBV9,TRBJ2-3,.
CASSPKGVYSGNTIYF,TGCGCCAGCAGCCCGAAGGGGGTTTACTCTGGAAACACCATATATTTT,.,TRBV5-1,TRBJ1-3,few
CASSPQDRSNQPQHF,TGTGCCAGCTCACCCCAGGACAGAAGCAATCAGCCCCAGCATTTT,.,TRBV18,TRBJ1-5,once
CASREVAGLPSTDTQYF,TGTGCCAGCAGAGAGGTAGCGGGGCTACCTAGCACAGATACGCAGTATTTT,TRBD2,TRBV5-8,TRBJ2-3,.
CASSQLQGFRSPLHF,TGTGCCAGCAGCCAGCTCCAGGGGTTTCGATCACCCCTCCACTTT,.,TRBV14,TRBJ1-6,.
CASPTGYGYTF,TGTGCCAGCCCCACGGGCTATGGCTACACCTTC,.,TRBV6-5,TRBJ1-2,few
CASSPGPGGLNTEAFF,TGTGCCAGCTCACCCGGGCCCGGAGGGCTGAACACTGAAGCTTTCTTT,.,TRBV18,TRBJ1-1,.
CASSDRQGTDNQPQHF,TGTGCCAGCAGCGATCGACAGGGGACAGACAATCAGCCCCAGCATTTT,TRBD1,TRBV6-2/TRBV6-3,TRBJ1-5,.
CASSGRRDSKFYEQYF,TGCGCCAGCAGCGGCCGACGGGACAGCAAGTTTTACGAGCAGTACTTC,TRBD1,TRBV5-1,TRBJ2-7,few
CASSRGLAGGTDTQYF,TGTGCCAGCAGTCGCGGACTAGCGGGGGGCACAGATACGCAGTATTTT,TRBD2,TRBV6-6,TRBJ2-3,.
CASGKELGGRQPQHF,TGTGCCAGCGGGAAGGAGCTTGGAGGGAGGCAGCCCCAGCATTTT,.,TRBV6-5,TRBJ1-5,.
CASSQDRVSGNTIYF,TGCGCCAGCAGCCAAGACAGGGTCTCTGGAAACACCATATATTTT,.,TRBV4-1,TRBJ1-3,.
CASSPRASGGTDTQYF,TGTGCCAGCTCACCAAGGGCTAGCGGGGGAACAGATACGCAGTATTTT,TRBD2,TRBV18,TRBJ2-3,few